The 17 T cell receptor beta chains given below trace back to one sample, sequenced in a study of OX40 agonist ivuxolimab in advanced cancers. Clones were sequenced by immunoSEQ multiplex PCR, and TCRdb holds only the in-frame ones, with some missing. The repertoire holds about 98,000 clones, with less than 90% as singletons. Source: CD4+ or CD8+ T cells sorted from blood, taken in a trial of the OX40 agonist ivuxolimab. Receptors originate from an adult with an advanced solid tumor such as melanoma, head and neck, liver or kidney cancer.

The rearrangement joins TRBV10-2 to TRBJ1-2; 9 positions agree with TRBD1. With V trimmed by 4 bases and J by 8 bases, 11 bases remained unmatched. Germline V lookup: CDR1 WSHSY, CDR2 SAAADI. This CDR3 contains 15 residues. CDR3: CASSAGGQGISGYTF. The CDR3, as DNA: TGCGCCAGCAGTGCGGGAGGACAGGGGATATCGGGCTACACCTTC.

The V and J genes are TRBV6-5 and TRBJ1-5; D remains unclear. V shed 6 bases and J shed 5 bases, with 17 bases lying between them. The length of the CDR3 is 15 residues. Germline V gene lookup returns CDR1 MNHEY and CDR2 SVGAGI. The CDR3 here is CASRPQTSPHQPQHF. For the CDR3, the DNA is TGTGCCAGCAGGCCCCAGACATCCCCCCATCAGCCCCAGCATTTT.

The rearrangement uses TRBV6-1 and TRBJ1-5; D is unclear. Trimming left V 1 base short and J 0 bases short, with 10 bases between. CDR3 length: 16 amino acids. CDR1 is MNHNS, CDR2 SASEGT, per germline. The CDR3 is CASSEGRYYSNQPQHF. The CDR3 DNA follows: TGTGCCAGCAGTGAAGGACGGTACTATAGCAATCAGCCCCAGCATTTT.

The chain is built from TRBV28 and TRBJ1-6; D is perhaps TRBD1 (5 bases). Germline V lookup: CDR1 MDHEN, CDR2 SYDVKM. Trimming stripped 11 bases from V and 10 bases from J, with 9 bases between. The CDR3 contains 10 residues. CDR3 coding DNA: TGTGCCGTAGGGGTATCACCCCTCCACTTT. Amino acid sequence: CAVGVSPLHF.

This clone was seen a handful of times. The chain couples TRBV5-6 to TRBJ2-3; D unresolved. Germline CDR1 and CDR2: SGHDT and YYEEEE. V shed 1 base and J shed 2 bases, with 5 bases lying between them. The CDR3 is 13 amino acids. The CDR3 nucleotides are TGTGCCAGCAGCTTGCAACACACAGATACGCAGTATTTT. It is translated as CASSLQHTDTQYF.

V usage is TRBV7-8 and J usage is TRBJ1-1, with unresolved D. The CDR3 is 12 residues long. Germline loops: CDR1 SGHVS, CDR2 FQNEAQ. V gave up 7 bases and J gave up 9 bases, with 15 bases separating them. The CDR3, as DNA: TGTGCCAGCAACCCCCCAGGCCCGAAAGCTTTCTTT. Amino acids: CASNPPGPKAFF.

The V call is TRBV9, the J call TRBJ1-2; 8 bases fit TRBD1. Germline-derived CDR1 and CDR2 are SGDLS and YYNGEE. V dropped 3 bases and J dropped 5; count of bases not matched to a gene: 6. The CDR3 runs 14 residues. The CDR3 spells CASSGDRGGYGYTF. The CDR3 region has the DNA TGTGCCAGCAGCGGCGACAGGGGAGGGTATGGCTACACCTTC.

In DNA, the CDR3 is TGTGCCAGCGGAAGCCAGGGGGCCCTCGAGCAGTACTTC. The encoded protein is CASGSQGALEQYF. The chain carries TRBV6-6 and TRBJ2-7; 8 bases line up with TRBD1. CDR3 length: 13 residues. Germline V gives CDR1 MNHNY, CDR2 SVGAGI (reference sequence). V was clipped by 8 bases and J by 6 bases; unmatched bases: 9.

This chain uses TRBV28 with TRBJ1-3, with a weak D call TRBD1 (6 bases). Germline values: CDR1 MDHEN, CDR2 SYDVKM. The CDR3 length is 14 residues. V lost 4 bases, J lost 8 bases, and 15 bases lay in between. CDR3 sequence reads: CASSSVQGADTIYF. DNA for the CDR3: TGTGCCAGCAGTTCTGTACAGGGTGCCGACACCATATATTTT.

This clone has only one observation. V usage is TRBV6-6 and J usage is TRBJ2-3; D not resolved. CDR3 length: 12 amino acids. From germline, CDR1 is MNHNY and CDR2 SVGAGI (reference sequence). Trimming pared 4 bases from V and 2 bases from J, leaving 4 bases between. CDR3 sequence: CASSSTTDTQYF. CDR3 nucleotides: TGTGCCAGCAGTTCAACCACAGATACGCAGTATTTT.

The CDR3 loop reads CASSVGGGTNTEAFF. In nucleotides, the CDR3 is TGTGCCAGCAGCGTAGGGGGGGGCACGAACACTGAAGCTTTCTTT. The chain couples TRBV9 to TRBJ1-1; weak D call: TRBD1 (6 bases). Trimming cost V 0 bases and J 1 base, with 10 bases left between them. The CDR3 is 15 residues long. Per germline, CDR1 SGDLS and CDR2 YYNGEE.

This rearrangement joins TRBV19 to TRBJ1-4; D is possibly TRBD1 (5 bases). V was pared by 8 bases and J by 6 bases, with 13 bases between. The CDR3 contains 13 residues. Germline V CDR1 and CDR2: LNHDA, SQIVND (reference sequence). In nucleotides, the CDR3 is TGTGCCAGTGGTCAGGGTACGGATGAAAAACTGTTTTTT. Encoded protein: CASGQGTDEKLFF. Filled out from reference TRBV19 and TRBJ1-4, the complete variable domain reads DGGITQSPKYLFRKEGQNVTLSCEQNLNHDAMYWYRQDPGQGLRLIYYSQIVNDFQKGDIAEGYSVSREKKESFPLTVTSAQKNPTAFYLCASGQGTDEKLFFGSGTQLSVL.

The V call is TRBV18, the J call TRBJ2-2; D is undetermined. Trimming left V 6 bases short and J 5 bases short, with 7 bases between. Per germline, CDR1 KGHSH and CDR2 LQKENI. The CDR3 totals 12 residues. In DNA, the CDR3 is TGTGCCAGCTCCCTCGGGACCGGGGAGCTGTTTTTT. This encodes CASSLGTGELFF.

The V and J genes are TRBV7-9 and TRBJ1-3, with D possibly TRBD1 on 6 matching bases. V shed 5 bases and J shed 0 bases, with 8 bases lying between them. The germline V gene has CDR1 SEHNR and CDR2 FQNEAQ (reference sequence). The CDR3 is 14 amino acids. This CDR3 is CASSDRTSGNTIYF. CDR3 nucleotides: TGTGCCAGCAGCGACAGGACCTCTGGAAACACCATATATTTT.

The J gene is TRBJ2-3, the V gene TRBV6-5; no reliable D call. This CDR3 has 14 residues. Germline assignment: CDR1 MNHEY and CDR2 SVGAGI. Trimming left V 2 bases short and J 2 bases short, with 8 bases between. The CDR3 here is CASSYGGSTDTQYF. DNA of the CDR3: TGTGCCAGCAGTTACGGCGGTTCCACAGATACGCAGTATTTT.

The V gene is TRBV5-1, the J gene TRBJ1-1; D unresolved. V lost 2 bases and J lost 5, with 13 bases in between. CDR1 is SGHRS, CDR2 YFSETQ, per germline. The CDR3 runs to 14 residues. As DNA, the CDR3 is TGCGCCAGCAGCTTCGGGGTAGAGGGAACTGAAGCTTTCTTT. This gives the protein CASSFGVEGTEAFF.

The gene calls are TRBV28 and TRBJ2-7, with D possibly called TRBD1 or TRBD2 (5 bases each). Germline V gene data show CDR1 as MDHEN and CDR2 as SYDVKM. The CDR3 has 15 residues. V shed 7 bases and J shed 0 bases, with 16 bases lying between them. The CDR3 coding sequence is TGTGCCAGCACCACCGGGACGCCGAGCTCCTACGAGCAGTACTTC. Amino acid sequence: CASTTGTPSSYEQYF.